These 26 T cell receptor beta chains were all obtained from the same sample, sequenced in a study of blood T cell repertoires in COVID-19. The table came from immunoSEQ multiplex PCR; TCRdb's copy has only in-frame clones and leaves some out. The data show 120,000 or so clones, with 85% seen just once and about 6.9% held by the top ten. What was sequenced was peripheral blood. The source is an elderly man with active or convalescent COVID-19.

The chain has TRBV18 and TRBJ1-1, with D uncertain. From germline, CDR1 is KGHSH and CDR2 LQKENI. Trimming pared 6 bases from V and 1 base from J, leaving 12 bases between. The CDR3 covers 14 residues. The CDR3 reads CASSLIDKNTEAFF. The CDR3 region has the DNA TGTGCCAGCTCCTTAATAGACAAGAACACTGAAGCTTTCTTT.

The chain links TRBV7-2 to TRBJ1-2, with TRBD1 matching 8 bases. J lost 4 bases, V lost 6 bases, and 16 bases had no gene match. The CDR3 is 17 amino acids. Looked up from germline, CDR1 is SGHTA and CDR2 is FQGNSA. The CDR3 bases are TGTGCCAGCAGTTCCGAACGGACAGGGAAAGGAGGCTATGGCTACACCTTC. Residues: CASSSERTGKGGYGYTF.

V is TRBV7-2 and J is TRBJ2-1, with D tentatively TRBD2 (5 bases). There are 13 residues in the CDR3. Trimming left V 2 bases short and J 8 bases short, with 10 bases between. Looked up from germline, CDR1 is SGHTA and CDR2 is FQGNSA. CDR3 DNA: TGTGCCAGCAGCTTAAACTCGGGGTATGAGCAGTTCTTC. Translated: CASSLNSGYEQFF.

CDR3 sequence (DNA): TGTGCCAGCAGGCTGACACGGGGTGGGAATCAGCCCCAGCATTTT. Its translation is CASRLTRGGNQPQHF. The V gene is TRBV6-5, the J gene TRBJ1-5; D is unresolved. CDR1 is MNHEY and CDR2 is SVGAGI in the germline V gene. The CDR3 has 15 amino acids. V lost 6 bases and J lost 4, with 16 bases in between.

The V call is TRBV3-1 (or the pseudogene TRBV3-2), the J call TRBJ1-6; D gene unclear. The germline V and J ends were trimmed by 3 bases and 6 bases, with 3 bases remaining between them. Germline-derived CDR1 and CDR2 are LGHDT and YNNKEL (reference sequence). CDR3 size: 12 residues. This chain's CDR3 is CASSQSNSPLHF. The CDR3 bases are TGTGCCAGCAGCCAGAGTAATTCACCCCTCCACTTT.

With regard to this clone: Germline and junction disagree at one end, which may indicate a read error. The chain combines TRBV6-1 with TRBJ1-2; TRBD1 is a possible D gene (5 bases). The germline V gene encodes CDR1 MNHNS and CDR2 SASEGT. This CDR3 has 14 amino acids. The DNA for the CDR3 is TGTGCCAGCAGTGATGTGGGGCTGGGGTATGACTACACCTTC. Translation gives CASSDVGLGYDYTF.

The CDR3, as DNA: TGTGCCAGCAGCCTTGGACAGGCAGAGGGTGAAAAACTGTTTTTT. Amino acids: CASSLGQAEGEKLFF. V and J are TRBV11-3 and TRBJ1-4; 7 positions match TRBD1. Trimming cost V 5 bases and J 7 bases; bases outside gene matches: 10. Germline V gene data show CDR1 as SGHNT and CDR2 as YENEEA. This CDR3 spans 15 amino acids.

The J gene is TRBJ2-2, the V gene TRBV20-1, with TRBD2 matching over 7 bases. The germline V gene has CDR1 DFQATT and CDR2 SNEGSKA (reference sequence). With 4 bases clipped from V and 4 bases from J, the junction kept 6 bases outside the gene matches. The CDR3 runs to 14 residues. The CDR3 loop is CSAIEAGITGELFF. DNA for the CDR3: TGCAGTGCTATTGAAGCGGGGATCACCGGGGAGCTGTTTTTT.

The chain couples TRBV21-1 to TRBJ2-3; no DNA check was done on the table's D call, TRBD2. TRBV21-1 is a recognized pseudogene. This CDR3 has 17 residues. CDR3 DNA sequence: TGTGCCAGCAGCAGGGTGAGGCTAGCGGGAGAAACAGATACGCAGTATTTT. Translated: CASSRVRLAGETDTQYF.

The J gene is TRBJ1-6, the V gene TRBV29-1; 10 positions agree with TRBD1. Looked up from germline, CDR1 is SQVTM and CDR2 is ANQGSEA. CDR3 length: 13 residues. V lost 5 bases, J lost 7 bases, and 2 bases stayed unmatched. CDR3 DNA: TGCAGCGTTACGACAGGGGGCAATTCACCCCTCCACTTT. The encoded protein is CSVTTGGNSPLHF.

This chain uses TRBV5-1 with TRBJ1-2, with 10 bases that match TRBD1. V lost 4 bases to trimming and J lost 6 bases; unmatched junction nucleotides: 6. This CDR3 is 14 amino acids long. Germline V CDR1 and CDR2: SGHRS, YFSETQ. CDR3 DNA: TGCGCCAGCAGCCCGGGGACAGGGGTCCATGGCTACACCTTC. Amino acid sequence: CASSPGTGVHGYTF.

The rearrangement uses TRBV7-8 and TRBJ2-7; TRBD2 matches 8 bases. V shed 1 base, J shed 3 bases, and the junction held 5 bases outside the gene matches. The CDR3 runs to 15 residues. Germline CDR1 is SGHVS and CDR2 is FQNEAQ. In DNA form, the CDR3 reads TGTGCCAGCAGCTTAGAAGGCGGGGGGAACTACGAGCAGTACTTC. This gives the protein CASSLEGGGNYEQYF.

The chain links TRBV5-1 to TRBJ2-6, with a tentative D call TRBD2 (7 bases). Trimming removed 3 bases from V and 4 bases from J, with 11 bases in between. Germline V gene data show CDR1 as SGHRS and CDR2 as YFSETQ. The CDR3 runs to 15 residues. The DNA of the CDR3 is TGCGCCAGCAGCTCACGGGGGGCCGGGGCCAACGTCCTGACTTTC. This encodes CASSSRGAGANVLTF.

This clone showed up many times. This rearrangement joins TRBV19 to TRBJ2-1; D might be TRBD1 (6 bases). Germline loops: CDR1 LNHDA, CDR2 SQIVND (reference sequence). There are 17 residues in the CDR3. V dropped 5 bases and J dropped 2 bases, with 19 bases sitting between them. CDR3 amino acids: CASSVHLRGFTYNEQFF. The CDR3 coding sequence is TGTGCCAGTAGTGTTCACCTCAGGGGCTTCACCTACAATGAGCAGTTCTTC.

The chain joins TRBV18 to TRBJ2-7, with D perhaps TRBD1 (6 bases). Trimming took 5 bases from V and 0 from J, leaving 8 bases between them. Looked up from germline, CDR1 is KGHSH and CDR2 is LQKENI. The CDR3 has 13 residues. Here the CDR3 reads CASSTGNSYEQYF. DNA of the CDR3: TGTGCCAGCTCAACAGGGAACTCCTACGAGCAGTACTTC.

The rearrangement uses TRBV24-1 and TRBJ2-5, with 8 bases that match TRBD2. The CDR3 runs to 19 residues. In germline, CDR1 is KGHDR, CDR2 SFDVKD. The V segment lost 2 bases and the J segment 1 base; nucleotides outside the gene matches: 14. For the CDR3, the DNA is TGTGCCACCAGTGATTGGTCAGGGCGGCGGGAGGCCTTCCAAGAGACCCAGTACTTC. This encodes CATSDWSGRREAFQETQYF.

The chain combines TRBV4-2 with TRBJ1-3; 8 bases line up with TRBD1. There are 14 residues in the CDR3. Trimming took 1 base from V and 5 from J; bases not matched to a gene: 1. The germline V gene has CDR1 LGHNA and CDR2 YNFKEQ. CDR3 region: CASSQGQGRNTIYF. The CDR3 bases are TGTGCCAGCAGCCAAGGACAGGGGAGAAACACCATATATTTT.

V gene TRBV4-1 combines with J gene TRBJ2-1; 9 nucleotides align to TRBD2. Germline assignment: CDR1 MGHRA and CDR2 YSYEKL. After removal of 2 bases from V and 3 bases from J, the junction contained 14 bases not matched to a gene. The CDR3 consists of 19 residues. In DNA form, the CDR3 reads TGCGCCAGCAGCCAATTAGGGTCTTTGAGGACTAGCGTCTACAATGAGCAGTTCTTC. As protein: CASSQLGSLRTSVYNEQFF.

V usage is TRBV19 and J usage is TRBJ2-3; possibly TRBD2 for D (6 bases). The V gene's germline CDR1 is LNHDA and CDR2 SQIVND (reference sequence). The CDR3 has 16 residues. The germline V and J ends were trimmed by 0 bases and 3 bases, with 13 bases remaining between them. CDR3 sequence: CASSIDVAVATDTQYF. The CDR3 DNA reads TGTGCCAGTAGTATAGACGTAGCGGTTGCTACAGATACGCAGTATTTT.

This clone has more than one count but fewer than ten. This chain connects TRBV24-1 to TRBJ1-1; D remains ambiguous. Looked up from germline, CDR1 is KGHDR and CDR2 is SFDVKD. CDR3 length: 13 amino acids. V lost 5 bases to trimming and J lost 3 bases, with 9 bases between them. CDR3 region: CATSANSHTEAFF. CDR3 sequence (DNA): TGTGCCACCAGTGCCAACAGCCACACTGAAGCTTTCTTT.

The chain is built from TRBV11-2 and TRBJ2-7, with D tentatively TRBD1 (6 bases). Per germline, CDR1 SGHAT and CDR2 FQNNGV. V shed 1 base and J shed 2 bases, with 12 bases lying between them. The CDR3 is 15 amino acids. The CDR3 loop reads CASSLGAGDAYEQYF. The CDR3, as DNA: TGTGCCAGCAGCTTAGGGGCAGGGGATGCCTACGAGCAGTACTTC.

Notes on this clone: A junction end diverges from the germline sequence, so it may reflect a read error. The chain joins TRBV11-2 to TRBJ1-3; TRBD1 agrees at 9 bases. This CDR3 is built from 14 residues. CDR1 and CDR2 from the germline V gene are SGHAT and FQNNGV. The CDR3 loop reads CASSSGQGGYTIYF. CDR3 nucleotide sequence: TGTGCCAGCAGCTCGGGACAGGGTGGATACACCATATATTTT.

The chain links TRBV6-5 to TRBJ1-3; tentatively, D is TRBD1 (6 bases). This CDR3 spans 13 amino acids. Germline V gene sequence: CDR1 MNHEY, CDR2 SVGAGI. Trimming took off 7 bases at V and 1 base at J, with 8 bases between the two ends. As DNA, the CDR3 is TGTGCCAGCACCAGGGGTTCTGGAAACACCATATATTTT. Its translation: CASTRGSGNTIYF.

J is TRBJ2-1 and V is TRBV4-3; 11 bases map to TRBD2. The CDR3 covers 18 residues. The germline V gene encodes CDR1 LGHNA and CDR2 YSLEER. Trimming cost V 0 bases and J 4 bases; bases outside gene matches: 8. CDR3 sequence: CASSQDRASGRLYNEQFF. As DNA, the CDR3 is TGCGCCAGCAGCCAAGATAGGGCTAGCGGGAGGCTTTACAATGAGCAGTTCTTC.

This chain links TRBV5-5 with TRBJ1-2; 10 bases are shared with TRBD1. CDR3 length equals 14 residues. Unmatched junction bases numbered 4, after V lost 4 bases and J lost 4 bases. From germline, CDR1 is SGHKS and CDR2 YYEKEE (reference sequence). CDR3: CASSMTGGAYGYTF. CDR3 nucleotide sequence: TGTGCCAGCAGCATGACAGGGGGCGCCTATGGCTACACCTTC.

This clone appeared a few times. This chain links TRBV30 with TRBJ2-6, with 12 bases matching TRBD1. The junction had 9 bases not matched to a gene; V was cut back by 5 bases and J by 4 bases. The germline CDR1 and CDR2 sequences are GTSNPN and SVGIG (reference sequence). CDR3 length: 17 amino acids. For the CDR3, the DNA is TGTGCCTGGTACCGGGACAGGGGGCGGAGGGGGGCCAACGTCCTGACTTTC. This gives the protein CAWYRDRGRRGANVLTF.